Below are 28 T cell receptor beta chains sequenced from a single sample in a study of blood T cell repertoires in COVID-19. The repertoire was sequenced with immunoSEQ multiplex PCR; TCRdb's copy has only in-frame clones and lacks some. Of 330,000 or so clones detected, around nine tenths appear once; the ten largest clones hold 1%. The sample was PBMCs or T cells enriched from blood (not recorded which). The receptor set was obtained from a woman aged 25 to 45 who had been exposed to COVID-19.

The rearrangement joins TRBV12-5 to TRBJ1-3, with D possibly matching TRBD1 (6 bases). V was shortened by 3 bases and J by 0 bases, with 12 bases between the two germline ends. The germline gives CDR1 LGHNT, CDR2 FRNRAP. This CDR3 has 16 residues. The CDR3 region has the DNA TGTGCTAGTGGTTTCGGTTTGGGGGCCTCTGGAAACACCATATATTTT. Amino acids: CASGFGLGASGNTIYF.

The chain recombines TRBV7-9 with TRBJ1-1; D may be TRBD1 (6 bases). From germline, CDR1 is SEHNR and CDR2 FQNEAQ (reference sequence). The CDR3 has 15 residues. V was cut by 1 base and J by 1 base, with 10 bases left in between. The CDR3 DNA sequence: TGTGCCAGCAGCTTAGGACAGGCCCCGAACACTGAAGCTTTCTTT. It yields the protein CASSLGQAPNTEAFF. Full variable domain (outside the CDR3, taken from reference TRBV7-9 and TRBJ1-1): DTGVSQNPRHKITKRGQNVTFRCDPISEHNRLYWYRQTLGQGPEFLTYFQNEAQLEKSRLLSDRFSAERPKGSFSTLEIQRTEQGDSAMYLCASSLGQAPNTEAFFGQGTRLTVV.

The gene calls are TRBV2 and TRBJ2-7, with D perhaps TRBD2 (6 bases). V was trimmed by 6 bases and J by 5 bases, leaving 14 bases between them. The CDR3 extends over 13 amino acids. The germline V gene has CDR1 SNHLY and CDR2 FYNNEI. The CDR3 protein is CASRATGLNEQYF. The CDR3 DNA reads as TGTGCCAGCAGGGCCACGGGACTCAACGAGCAGTACTTC.

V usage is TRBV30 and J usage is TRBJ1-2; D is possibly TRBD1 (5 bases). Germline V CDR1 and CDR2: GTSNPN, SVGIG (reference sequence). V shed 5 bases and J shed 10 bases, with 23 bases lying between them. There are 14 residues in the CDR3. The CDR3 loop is CAWEPIRGGMTYTF. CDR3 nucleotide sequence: TGTGCCTGGGAACCAATCCGGGGGGGAATGACCTACACCTTC.

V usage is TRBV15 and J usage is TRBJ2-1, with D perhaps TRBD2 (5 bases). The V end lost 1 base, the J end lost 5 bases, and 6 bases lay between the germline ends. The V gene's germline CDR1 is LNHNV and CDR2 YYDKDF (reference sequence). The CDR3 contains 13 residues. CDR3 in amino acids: CATSRVTNNEQFF. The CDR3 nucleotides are TGTGCCACCAGCAGAGTGACTAACAATGAGCAGTTCTTC.

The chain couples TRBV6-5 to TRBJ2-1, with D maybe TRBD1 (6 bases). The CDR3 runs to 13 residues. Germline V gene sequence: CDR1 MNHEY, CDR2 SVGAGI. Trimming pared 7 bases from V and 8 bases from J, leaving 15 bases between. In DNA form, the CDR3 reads TGTGCCAGCACTAGGCAGGGGCTGGATGAGCAGTTCTTC. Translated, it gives CASTRQGLDEQFF.

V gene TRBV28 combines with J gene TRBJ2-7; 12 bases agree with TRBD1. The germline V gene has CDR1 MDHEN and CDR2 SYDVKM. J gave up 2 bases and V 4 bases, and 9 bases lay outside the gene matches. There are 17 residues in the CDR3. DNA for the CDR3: TGTGCCAGCAGTTCCCGGGACAGGGGGCCGAGGACCTACGAGCAGTACTTC. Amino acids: CASSSRDRGPRTYEQYF. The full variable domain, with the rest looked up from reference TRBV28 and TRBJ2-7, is DVKVTQSSRYLVKRTGEKVFLECVQDMDHENMFWYRQDPGLGLRLIYFSYDVKMKEKGDIPEGYSVSREKKERFSLILESASTNQTSMYLCASSSRDRGPRTYEQYFGPGTRLTVT.

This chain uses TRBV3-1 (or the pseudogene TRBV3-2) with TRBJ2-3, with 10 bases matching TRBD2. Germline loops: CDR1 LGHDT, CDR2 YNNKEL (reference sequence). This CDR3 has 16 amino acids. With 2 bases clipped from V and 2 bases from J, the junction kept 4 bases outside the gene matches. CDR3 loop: CASSQPSGGITDTQYF. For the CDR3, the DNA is TGTGCCAGCAGCCAACCTAGCGGGGGAATCACAGATACGCAGTATTTT.

CDR3 in amino acids: CATRNIQETQYF. DNA of the CDR3: TGTGCCACCAGAAACATCCAAGAGACCCAGTACTTC. This sequence joins TRBV27 and TRBJ2-5; D is uncertain. V lost 10 bases, J lost 1 base, and 10 bases lay in between. The CDR3 spans 12 residues. The germline CDR1 and CDR2 sequences are MNHEY and SMNVEV (reference sequence).

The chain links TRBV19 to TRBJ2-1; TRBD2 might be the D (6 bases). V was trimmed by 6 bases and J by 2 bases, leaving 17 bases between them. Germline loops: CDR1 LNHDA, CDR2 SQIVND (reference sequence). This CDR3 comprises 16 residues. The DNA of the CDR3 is TGTGCCAGTAGGATAACCCCGGGGGAGACCTACAATGAGCAGTTCTTC. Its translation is CASRITPGETYNEQFF.

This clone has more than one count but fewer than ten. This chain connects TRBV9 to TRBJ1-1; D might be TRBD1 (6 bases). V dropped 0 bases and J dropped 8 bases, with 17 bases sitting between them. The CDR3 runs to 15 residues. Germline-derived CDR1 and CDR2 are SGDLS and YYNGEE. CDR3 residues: CASSVVRDIIEEAFF. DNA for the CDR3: TGTGCCAGCAGCGTAGTACGGGACATCATAGAGGAAGCTTTCTTT.

CDR3 residues: CASSSPLGSTSGLSYEQYF. In nucleotides, the CDR3 is TGTGCCAGCAGTTCACCCCTGGGCTCCACTAGCGGCCTCTCCTACGAGCAGTACTTC. The V call is TRBV28, the J call TRBJ2-7; TRBD2 aligns across 8 bases. This CDR3 comprises 19 residues. Per germline, CDR1 MDHEN and CDR2 SYDVKM. Trimming removed 4 bases from V and 0 bases from J; junction bases left unmatched: 17. The whole variable domain, filled in from reference TRBV28 and TRBJ2-7, reads DVKVTQSSRYLVKRTGEKVFLECVQDMDHENMFWYRQDPGLGLRLIYFSYDVKMKEKGDIPEGYSVSREKKERFSLILESASTNQTSMYLCASSSPLGSTSGLSYEQYFGPGTRLTVT.

The CDR3 nucleotides are TGCAGCGTAGGGTCAGGGGCGGGAGGGCCCGGGGAGCTGTTTTTT. It encodes CSVGSGAGGPGELFF. The gene calls are TRBV29-1 and TRBJ2-2; TRBD2 matches at 9 bases. The CDR3 contains 15 residues. The germline CDR1 and CDR2 sequences are SQVTM and ANQGSEA. Trimming removed 6 bases from V and 6 bases from J; junction bases left unmatched: 11.

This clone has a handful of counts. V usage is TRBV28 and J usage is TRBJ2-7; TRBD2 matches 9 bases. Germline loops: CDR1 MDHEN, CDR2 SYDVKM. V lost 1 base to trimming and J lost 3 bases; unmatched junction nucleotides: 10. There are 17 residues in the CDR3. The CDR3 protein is CASSLFSGLAKVYEQYF. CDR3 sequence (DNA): TGTGCCAGCAGTTTATTTTCCGGACTAGCGAAAGTCTACGAGCAGTACTTC.

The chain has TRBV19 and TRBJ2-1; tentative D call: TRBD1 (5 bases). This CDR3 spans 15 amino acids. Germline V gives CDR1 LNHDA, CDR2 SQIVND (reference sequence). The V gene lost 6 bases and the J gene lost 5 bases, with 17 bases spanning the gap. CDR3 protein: CASSVGSGWDNEQFF. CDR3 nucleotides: TGTGCCAGTAGCGTGGGGTCAGGGTGGGACAATGAGCAGTTCTTC. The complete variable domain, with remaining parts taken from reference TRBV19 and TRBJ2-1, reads DGGITQSPKYLFRKEGQNVTLSCEQNLNHDAMYWYRQDPGQGLRLIYYSQIVNDFQKGDIAEGYSVSREKKESFPLTVTSAQKNPTAFYLCASSVGSGWDNEQFFGPGTRLTVL.

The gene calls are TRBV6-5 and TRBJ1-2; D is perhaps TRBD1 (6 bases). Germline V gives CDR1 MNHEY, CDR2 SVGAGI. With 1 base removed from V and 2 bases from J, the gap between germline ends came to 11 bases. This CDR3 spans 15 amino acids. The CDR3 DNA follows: TGTGCCAGCAGTTACTATGCGGGGGCCAACTATGGCTACACCTTC. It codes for CASSYYAGANYGYTF.

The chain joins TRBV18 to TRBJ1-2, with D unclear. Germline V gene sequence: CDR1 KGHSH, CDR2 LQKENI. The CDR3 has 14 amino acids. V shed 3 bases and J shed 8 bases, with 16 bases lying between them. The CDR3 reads CASSPITEARGYTF. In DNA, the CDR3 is TGTGCCAGCTCACCCATAACTGAAGCCCGCGGCTACACCTTC.

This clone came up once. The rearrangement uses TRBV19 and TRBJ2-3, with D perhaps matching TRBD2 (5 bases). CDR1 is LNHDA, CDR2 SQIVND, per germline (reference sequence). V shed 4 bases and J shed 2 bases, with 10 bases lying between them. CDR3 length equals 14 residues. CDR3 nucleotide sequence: TGTGCCAGTAGTACCGGACTGATCACAGATACGCAGTATTTT. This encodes CASSTGLITDTQYF.

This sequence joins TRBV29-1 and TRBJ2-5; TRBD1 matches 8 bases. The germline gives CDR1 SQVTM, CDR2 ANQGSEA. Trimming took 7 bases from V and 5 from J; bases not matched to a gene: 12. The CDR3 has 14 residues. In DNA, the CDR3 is TGCAGCGGAACTCAGGGGGCCTGGGGGGAGACCCAGTACTTC. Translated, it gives CSGTQGAWGETQYF.

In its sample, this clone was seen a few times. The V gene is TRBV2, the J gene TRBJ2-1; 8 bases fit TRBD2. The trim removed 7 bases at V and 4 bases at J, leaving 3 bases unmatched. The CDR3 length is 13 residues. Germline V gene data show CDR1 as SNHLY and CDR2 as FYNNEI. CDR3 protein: CASKLAEYNEQFF. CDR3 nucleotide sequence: TGTGCCAGCAAACTAGCGGAGTACAATGAGCAGTTCTTC.

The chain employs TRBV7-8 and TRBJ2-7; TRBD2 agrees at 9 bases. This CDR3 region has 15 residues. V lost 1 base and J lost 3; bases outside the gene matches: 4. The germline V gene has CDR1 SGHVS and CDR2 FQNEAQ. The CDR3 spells CASSLGLADFYEQYF. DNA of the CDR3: TGTGCCAGCAGCTTAGGACTAGCGGACTTCTACGAGCAGTACTTC.

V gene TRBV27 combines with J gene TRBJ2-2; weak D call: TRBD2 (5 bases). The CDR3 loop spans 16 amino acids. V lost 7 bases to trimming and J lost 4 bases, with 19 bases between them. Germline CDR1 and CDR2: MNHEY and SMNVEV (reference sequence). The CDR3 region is CASTHLGPGLTGELFF. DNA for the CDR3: TGTGCCAGCACCCATTTGGGCCCCGGACTCACCGGGGAGCTGTTTTTT.

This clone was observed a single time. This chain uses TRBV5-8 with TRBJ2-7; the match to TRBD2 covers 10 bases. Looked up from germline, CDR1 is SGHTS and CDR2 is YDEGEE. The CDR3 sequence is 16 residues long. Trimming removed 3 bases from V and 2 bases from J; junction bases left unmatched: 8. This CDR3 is CASSSGLAVSTYEQYF. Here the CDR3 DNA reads TGTGCCAGCAGCTCAGGACTAGCGGTATCCACCTACGAGCAGTACTTC.

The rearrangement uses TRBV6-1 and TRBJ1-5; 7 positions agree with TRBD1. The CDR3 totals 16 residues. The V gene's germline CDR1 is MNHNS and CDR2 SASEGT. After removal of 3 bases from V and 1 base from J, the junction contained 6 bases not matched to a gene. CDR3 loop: CASSDGTATSNQPQHF. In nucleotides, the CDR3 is TGTGCCAGCAGTGATGGGACAGCGACAAGCAATCAGCCCCAGCATTTT.

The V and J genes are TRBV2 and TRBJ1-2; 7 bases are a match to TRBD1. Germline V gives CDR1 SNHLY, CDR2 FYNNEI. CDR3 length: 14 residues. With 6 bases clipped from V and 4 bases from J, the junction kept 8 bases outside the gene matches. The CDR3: CASSYGTESYGYTF. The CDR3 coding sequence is TGTGCCAGCAGCTACGGGACAGAAAGCTATGGCTACACCTTC.

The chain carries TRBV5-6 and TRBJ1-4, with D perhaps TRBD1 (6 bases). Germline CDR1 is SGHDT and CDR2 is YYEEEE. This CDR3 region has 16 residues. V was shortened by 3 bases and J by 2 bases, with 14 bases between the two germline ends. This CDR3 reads CASSSLGGGTNEKLFF. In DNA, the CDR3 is TGTGCCAGCAGCTCCCTGGGCGGGGGCACTAATGAAAAACTGTTTTTT.

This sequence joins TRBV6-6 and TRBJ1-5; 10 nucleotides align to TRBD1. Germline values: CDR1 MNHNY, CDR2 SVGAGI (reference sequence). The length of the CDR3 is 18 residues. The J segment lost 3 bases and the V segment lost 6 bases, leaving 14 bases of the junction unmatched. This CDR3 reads CASRRQGAPGYDNQPQHF. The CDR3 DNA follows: TGTGCCAGCAGACGACAGGGGGCGCCGGGGTACGACAATCAGCCCCAGCATTTT.

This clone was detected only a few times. CDR3 in DNA: TGTGCCACCACGGGACAGGCCCTCTCTGGGGCCAACGTCCTGACTTTC. It is translated as CATTGQALSGANVLTF. The chain couples TRBV28 to TRBJ2-6; 8 nucleotides agree with TRBD1. This CDR3 region has 16 residues. In germline, CDR1 is MDHEN, CDR2 SYDVKM. V was pared by 10 bases and J by 0 bases, with 8 bases of the junction left unmatched.